Listed here are 20 T cell receptor beta chains from one sample, sequenced in a study of CD8+ T cells in alopecia areata. Treatment given: oral pan-JAK inhibitor, 5-10 mg twice daily. As the sequencing template, cDNA was produced by extracting RNA and reverse transcribing it. Measured with immunoSEQ multiplex PCR; TCRdb has only the in-frame clones, and not every one. The profile shows 170,000 or so clones, about three fifths of them singletons. The material was CD4+ T cells sorted from blood, obtained at week 4, from a patient treated with tofacitinib. The receptors stem from a human donor with alopecia areata.

This clone was counted only a few times. This chain uses TRBV4-1 with TRBJ1-2; TRBD1 is a possible D gene (5 bases). Trimming left V 0 bases short and J 7 bases short, with 18 bases between. Germline CDR1 is MGHRA and CDR2 is YSYEKL. The CDR3 runs 16 residues. The CDR3 region has the DNA TGCGCCAGCAGCCAAGAGCGTGGGGGAGCCGGTGCTGGCTACACCTTC. The encoded protein is CASSQERGGAGAGYTF.

The CDR3 region has the DNA TGTGCCTGGAGTACTCTAATTGGGCAGTACTTC. Encoded protein: CAWSTLIGQYF. This sequence joins TRBV30 and TRBJ2-7, with unresolved D. Trimming left V 2 bases short and J 9 bases short, with 11 bases between. The CDR3 runs to 11 residues. From germline, CDR1 is GTSNPN and CDR2 SVGIG (reference sequence).

This clone was found a few times. V and J are TRBV6-6 and TRBJ2-3; D not resolved. V shed 5 bases and J shed 1 base, with 13 bases lying between them. The CDR3 is 15 residues long. The germline V gene has CDR1 MNHNY and CDR2 SVGAGI (reference sequence). CDR3 sequence (DNA): TGTGCCAGCAGTGACCCCCCTGGGGGCACAGATACGCAGTATTTT. This encodes CASSDPPGGTDTQYF.

This clone was picked up a small number of times. V and J are TRBV5-6 and TRBJ2-5; D might be TRBD1 or TRBD2, each matching 5 bases. Trimming took 4 bases from V and 4 from J, leaving 17 bases between them. Looked up from germline, CDR1 is SGHDT and CDR2 is YYEEEE. CDR3 length: 15 amino acids. The CDR3 sequence: CASSVRRTGGETQYF. CDR3 in DNA: TGTGCCAGCAGCGTACGTAGAACTGGGGGAGAGACCCAGTACTTC.

CDR3: CASRGTGDFYEQYF. In DNA form, the CDR3 reads TGTGCCAGCCGAGGGACAGGGGATTTCTACGAGCAGTACTTC. This rearrangement joins TRBV2 to TRBJ2-7, with TRBD1 matching over 10 bases. After removal of 8 bases from V and 3 bases from J, the junction contained 7 bases not matched to a gene. The CDR3 runs to 14 residues. The germline V gene encodes CDR1 SNHLY and CDR2 FYNNEI.

The J gene is TRBJ2-5, the V gene TRBV29-1; possibly TRBD2 for D (6 bases). Looked up from germline, CDR1 is SQVTM and CDR2 is ANQGSEA. The CDR3 has 13 amino acids. V was cut by 3 bases and J by 1 base, with 9 bases left in between. In DNA form, the CDR3 reads TGCAGCGTTGACAGGGACTTCCAAGAGACCCAGTACTTC. This codes for CSVDRDFQETQYF.

The chain couples TRBV30 to TRBJ2-7, with D hard to call. Germline lookup yields CDR1 GTSNPN and CDR2 SVGIG (reference sequence). The CDR3 is made up of 14 amino acids. The V gene lost 2 bases and the J gene lost 5 bases, with 16 bases spanning the gap. The CDR3 DNA is TGTGCCTGGAGTCCCAGACCCTACTGGGACGAGCAGTACTTC. This translates into CAWSPRPYWDEQYF.

This clone was picked up a small number of times. The rearrangement joins TRBV7-9 to TRBJ2-1; 9 bases map to TRBD2. The CDR3 loop spans 15 amino acids. J lost 6 bases, V lost 6 bases, and 9 bases had no gene match. In germline, CDR1 is SEHNR, CDR2 FQNEAQ (reference sequence). The CDR3 loop is CASSQIGTSTNEQFF. The CDR3 bases are TGTGCCAGCAGTCAAATCGGGACTAGCACCAATGAGCAGTTCTTC.

J is TRBJ1-2 and V is TRBV6-5; tentatively, D is TRBD1 (6 bases). CDR1 and CDR2 from the germline V gene are MNHEY and SVGAGI. Trimming removed 7 bases at V and 5 bases at J, with 11 bases between. The CDR3 has 12 residues. The CDR3 loop is CASTLTGYGYTF. CDR3 nucleotides: TGTGCCAGCACCCTAACAGGGTATGGCTACACCTTC.

The rearrangement links TRBV29-1 to TRBJ1-2; TRBD1 is a possible D gene (6 bases). The germline CDR1 and CDR2 sequences are SQVTM and ANQGSEA. Trimming cost V 7 bases and J 0 bases, with 12 bases left between them. The CDR3 is made up of 13 amino acids. Here the CDR3 reads CSGGQPTNYGYTF. CDR3 sequence (DNA): TGCAGCGGAGGACAGCCCACTAACTATGGCTACACCTTC.

This clone was counted only a few times. J is TRBJ2-3 and V is TRBV4-3; D is perhaps TRBD1 (6 bases). CDR3 length: 17 residues. V lost 0 bases and J lost 1, with 14 bases in between. Germline V gene data show CDR1 as LGHNA and CDR2 as YSLEER. The CDR3 bases are TGCGCCAGCAGCCAAGATCTCAGGACAGAGGGCACAGATACGCAGTATTTT. It specifies CASSQDLRTEGTDTQYF.

This clone was counted once. The chain employs TRBV11-2 and TRBJ2-5; no definite D call. Trimming took off 2 bases at V and 4 bases at J, with 14 bases between the two ends. The length of the CDR3 is 15 residues. Germline-derived CDR1 and CDR2 are SGHAT and FQNNGV. CDR3 amino acids: CASSLWATFGETQYF. DNA of the CDR3: TGTGCCAGCAGCTTATGGGCGACCTTTGGAGAGACCCAGTACTTC.

The chain combines TRBV5-1 with TRBJ1-1; D gene unclear. Germline V gives CDR1 SGHRS, CDR2 YFSETQ. The V end lost 0 bases, the J end lost 4 bases, and 16 bases lay between the germline ends. This CDR3 has 16 amino acids. The CDR3 reads CASSLASSTEVTEAFF. The CDR3 DNA is TGCGCCAGCAGCTTGGCCAGCAGTACGGAGGTCACTGAAGCTTTCTTT.

This CDR3 is CASSLARTGVYGYTF. In nucleotides, the CDR3 is TGTGCCAGCAGCTTAGCGAGGACAGGAGTCTATGGCTACACCTTC. This sequence joins TRBV7-9 and TRBJ1-2; TRBD1 aligns across 7 bases. The V segment lost 0 bases and the J segment 4 bases; nucleotides outside the gene matches: 5. Germline loops: CDR1 SEHNR, CDR2 FQNEAQ (reference sequence). The CDR3 totals 15 residues.

This clone has only a few counts. The J gene is TRBJ2-5, the V gene TRBV6-1, with D perhaps matching TRBD1 or TRBD2 (7 bases each). V shed 2 bases and J shed 2 bases, with 15 bases lying between them. This CDR3 region has 16 residues. Per germline, CDR1 MNHNS and CDR2 SASEGT. The CDR3 loop is CASSEIGGTVQETQYF. The CDR3 bases are TGTGCCAGCAGTGAAATCGGGGGGACAGTACAAGAGACCCAGTACTTC.

J is TRBJ2-7 and V is TRBV4-3, with 8 bases identical to TRBD2. Germline CDR1 reads LGHNA; CDR2 reads YSLEER. With 1 base clipped from V and 6 bases from J, the junction kept 5 bases outside the gene matches. The CDR3 contains 14 residues. The CDR3 region has the DNA TGCGCCAGCAGCCAAGTCGGGGGGGCGGGCGAGCAGTACTTC. Protein: CASSQVGGAGEQYF.

This chain connects TRBV2 to TRBJ2-2; 7 nucleotides match TRBD1. J lost 5 bases, V lost 5 bases, and 2 bases had no gene match. CDR1 is SNHLY and CDR2 is FYNNEI in the germline V gene. The CDR3 has 13 amino acids. DNA for the CDR3: TGTGCCAGCAGTAGACAGGGAACCGGGGAGCTGTTTTTT. Translation gives CASSRQGTGELFF. Complete variable domain (other parts from reference TRBV2 and TRBJ2-2): EPEVTQTPSHQVTQMGQEVILRCVPISNHLYFYWYRQILGQKVEFLVSFYNNEISEKSEIFDDQFSVERPDGSNFTLKIRSTKLEDSAMYFCASSRQGTGELFFGEGSRLTVL.

The V and J genes are TRBV5-1 and TRBJ1-2; D uncertain. The germline V gene encodes CDR1 SGHRS and CDR2 YFSETQ. The CDR3 is 16 residues long. The V gene lost 7 bases and the J gene lost 0 bases, with 19 bases spanning the gap. CDR3 loop: CASGGGGIWANYGYTF. CDR3 DNA: TGCGCCAGCGGCGGAGGAGGCATATGGGCTAACTATGGCTACACCTTC.

This chain joins TRBV14 and TRBJ2-5; unclear D gene. Trimming stripped 4 bases from V and 4 bases from J, with 7 bases between. The CDR3 contains 12 residues. Germline V lookup: CDR1 SGHDN, CDR2 FVKESK. The CDR3 region has the DNA TGTGCCAGCAGCCTTGTCGGAGAGACCCAGTACTTC. It yields the protein CASSLVGETQYF.

CDR3 sequence reads: CASSRSGVLDEQYF. DNA for the CDR3: TGTGCCAGCAGCCGTTCCGGGGTATTGGACGAGCAGTACTTC. This chain uses TRBV9 with TRBJ2-7; possibly TRBD2 for D (5 bases). V was cut by 4 bases and J by 5 bases, with 16 bases left in between. The germline V gene has CDR1 SGDLS and CDR2 YYNGEE. This CDR3 has 14 residues.